This T cell receptor (beta chain) was obtained from a study of blood T cell repertoires in COVID-19 (dated by TCRdb to the early 2020s). Some background on the complete study: Collaborator samples came from the United States, Italy and Spain and covered acute and convalescent phases of COVID-19. The samples were drawn from the first 160 participants of the ongoing ImmuneRACE study and from 1,254 subjects provided by 6 global collaborators. The prospective study material was composed of cDNA or gDNA derived from T cells, B-cell-depleted T cells, or PBMCs. The sample metadata nearly always contained a de-identified subject ID, COVID-19 status, age in years and sex. HLA class I and class II types, where available, came from metadata supplied by the sample provider rather than from assay-based typing. Subjects who had been exposed to COVID-19, were actively infected with it, or had recovered from it provided the deeply sampled blood TCRbeta repertoires that made up the dataset. The repertoires were released in a freely available public database intended as a resource for research on the immune response to SARS-CoV-2.

The immunoSEQ Assay, a bias-controlled multiplex PCR, was used to amplify TCRbeta CDR3 regions from genomic DNA. For the original study's pipeline: Nucleated cell counts per sample were estimated from amplification of reference gene primers within the assay. Sequence reads were collapsed and filtered to measure the absolute abundance of every unique TCRbeta CDR3 rearrangement. For each sample, productive Simpson clonality was calculated by taking the square root of Simpson's diversity index across productive rearrangements. In TCRdb, the immuneACCESS table is reduced to in-frame sequences with V and J assigned. These tables do not hold every clone; where another copy was compared, an unresolved V gene accounts for under half, and the others remain unexplained. For V, J and clone size, that table is used; D and trimming come from the DNA. Here the sample has about 420,000 clones; around 90% occur a single time. The ten largest account for roughly 0.78% of the sample.

What the study reported, not specific to this receptor: Clinical and demographic metadata were provided uncurated, with the amount varying by source and participant.

This clone appeared a single time. Its target antigen remains unknown. Qualities for individual bases were not recorded, and no much larger clone is one base off. At one collaborating source in Seattle, patients were enrolled during active infection and were followed longitudinally through the course of disease. Each collaborating institution followed its own protocols to collect whole blood in K2EDTA tubes. Collaborator samples were shipped for TCRbeta analysis as frozen whole blood, isolated PBMCs, or DNA extracted from either sample type. The material sequenced was peripheral blood. The source of this sequence is a man between 18 and 35 years old with COVID-19, enrolled during active disease.

The DNA sequence follows: TGTGCCAGCAGCATAAGGACTCTTGGGAACACCGGGGAGCTGTTTTTT. Protein translation: CASSIRTLGNTGELFF. This receptor chain uses TRBV5-4 and TRBJ2-2; the best D guess is TRBD2, with 5 bases matching. At the junction V is shortened by 4 bases and J by 1 base, with 14 bases in between. The germline V gene (reference sequence) supplies CDR1 SGHNT and CDR2 YYREEE. From its cysteine to its phenylalanine, the CDR3 spans 16 amino acids. Just CDR3 DNA is preserved here, 48 bases in frame from base 1.